The TCR beta chain under discussion was sequenced for a study of T cells of healthy individuals. From the 5' RACE reads, TCRdb called clonotypes with MiXCR, one entry per CDR3 protein. The profile covers 60,000 to 75,000 distinct CDR3 sequences, with under 20% appearing a single time and about 4.4% taken by the ten largest. V lost 5 bases, J lost 3 bases, and 16 bases lay in between. CDR1 is SGHTA, CDR2 FQGNSA, per germline. There are 15 residues in the CDR3. This sequence joins TRBV7-2 and TRBJ2-5; D might be TRBD1 (6 bases). This clonotype originated in a human donor in good health. This chain's CDR3 is CASSVGGQIKETQYF. The CDR3 nucleotides read TGTGCCAGCAGCGTAGGAGGACAGATAAAAGAGACCCAGTACTTC.